This record looks at one T cell receptor beta chain sequence and its context. The entry originates in a study of patients and donors after allogeneic stem cell transplantation. TCRdb redid the calling of the RT-PCR reads with MiXCR, one entry per CDR3 protein. This sample carries 160,000 or so distinct CDR3 sequences, approximately 24% of them seen once, and the ten largest clones take roughly 27%. The specimen sequenced was blood, either unsorted or a sorted T cell fraction (not recorded which). This receptor was identified in a human donor who was either an allogeneic HSCT recipient or a stem cell or donor lymphocyte infusion donor (not recorded which). It is not recorded whose cells these are; they may come from a transplant donor.

The CDR3 DNA follows: TGTGCCATCAGTGGGGGGAGTTTCTACGAGCAGTACTTC. Amino acid sequence: CAISGGSFYEQYF. The V gene is TRBV10-3, the J gene TRBJ2-7; D is perhaps TRBD1 or TRBD2 (5 bases each). This CDR3 has 13 amino acids. The V end lost 4 bases, the J end lost 3 bases, and 10 bases lay between the germline ends. Germline CDR1 reads ENHRY; CDR2 reads SYGVKD.